This TCR beta chain emerged from a study of breast tumors, draining lymph nodes, adjacent tissues. Notes on the study in general: Tumor and nontumor repertoires were significantly more similar in luminal-like than in basal-like breast cancer.

To note about this clonotype: Its antigen remains unidentified. In this CDR3 the conserved last residue, phenylalanine or tryptophan, is missing, so a read error is likely.

TCRdb re-called the multiplex PCR reads through MiXCR, storing one row per CDR3 protein. The table records approximately 120,000 distinct CDR3 sequences, less than 25% of them present only once. Axillary draining lymph nodes of breast cancer patients supplied the node samples. This receptor was obtained from a female donor with breast cancer. Some clones in this sample may be carry-over from other donors' samples. Specimen: axillary lymph node tissue.

The CDR3 sequence is CASGQVLHSPLHS. CDR3 nucleotide sequence: TGTGCCAGCGGACAGGTTTTACATTCACCCCTCCACTCT. This chain connects TRBV28 to TRBJ1-6, with 7 bases aligning to TRBD1. This CDR3 has 13 amino acids. Germline V gives CDR1 MDHEN, CDR2 SYDVKM. V shed 8 bases, J shed 8 bases, and the junction held 6 bases outside the gene matches.